The 4 T cell receptor beta chains in this list originate from one sample, sequenced in a study of shared clonotypes between healthy human individuals. Assay used: immunoSEQ multiplex PCR; TCRdb lists only in-frame clones, some missing. Seen here are 2 million to 2.5 million clones, roughly 94% observed once, and the top ten hold about 1.1%. CD45RO negativity and positive selection for CCR7 defined naive CD8 cells, a population that excluded terminally differentiated effector memory CD45RA+ cells. Sequenced sample: naive CD8+ T cells sorted from blood. The receptor set was obtained from a man between 18 and 29 years old in good health.

The chain carries TRBV7-9 and TRBJ2-1, with TRBD1 matching 8 bases. CDR1 and CDR2 (germline): SEHNR, FQNEAQ (reference sequence). This CDR3 is 13 amino acids long. The J segment lost 6 bases and the V segment lost 4 bases, leaving 2 bases of the junction unmatched. The CDR3 loop is CASSYGTGNEQFF. CDR3 nucleotides: TGTGCCAGCAGCTATGGGACAGGCAATGAGCAGTTCTTC. The whole variable domain, filled in from reference TRBV7-9 and TRBJ2-1, reads DTGVSQNPRHKITKRGQNVTFRCDPISEHNRLYWYRQTLGQGPEFLTYFQNEAQLEKSRLLSDRFSAERPKGSFSTLEIQRTEQGDSAMYLCASSYGTGNEQFFGPGTRLTVL.

The CDR3 region is CASRYFTGADGYTF. CDR3 DNA sequence: TGTGCCAGCCGCTACTTTACAGGGGCCGATGGCTACACCTTC. V is TRBV2 and J is TRBJ1-2, with 7 bases that match TRBD1. Germline V lookup: CDR1 SNHLY, CDR2 FYNNEI. V shed 8 bases and J 6 bases; nucleotides not matched to a gene: 12. The CDR3 contains 14 residues.

This chain joins TRBV4-2 and TRBJ2-7; D may be TRBD1 (6 bases). V was cut by 4 bases and J by 2 bases, with 12 bases left in between. The CDR3 runs 14 residues. Germline loops: CDR1 LGHNA, CDR2 YNFKEQ. CDR3 protein: CASSPRDTAYEQYF. CDR3 nucleotides: TGTGCCAGCAGCCCCCGGGACACAGCCTACGAGCAGTACTTC.

The chain carries TRBV28 and TRBJ1-5, with a weak D call TRBD1 (5 bases). The length of the CDR3 is 16 residues. CDR1 and CDR2 from the germline V gene are MDHEN and SYDVKM. Trimming took 4 bases from V and 2 from J, leaving 15 bases between them. CDR3: CASSWGGFSGNQPQHF. DNA for the CDR3: TGTGCCAGCAGTTGGGGGGGGTTTTCTGGCAATCAGCCCCAGCATTTT. Combining the CDR3 with reference TRBV28 and TRBJ1-5 gives the whole variable domain DVKVTQSSRYLVKRTGEKVFLECVQDMDHENMFWYRQDPGLGLRLIYFSYDVKMKEKGDIPEGYSVSREKKERFSLILESASTNQTSMYLCASSWGGFSGNQPQHFGDGTRLSIL.